This paragraph covers one T cell receptor beta chain sequence. Its antigen is undetermined. Here immunoSEQ multiplex PCR was the method, and the copy in TCRdb shows in-frame clones only, minus some. The data contain roughly 2 million clones, roughly 95% of them singletons. The sample comes from a study of shared clonotypes between healthy human individuals. General observations from the study: Naive CD4 clonotypes were shared across several donors at 4.5% to 6%. Clonotype sharing among the donors was expected to vary with sequencing depth. Relative to their counterparts shared across all four donors, non-shared clonotypes exhibited diminished generation probabilities.

CD8 cells regarded as naive lacked CD45RO, were positively chosen for CCR7, and omitted terminally differentiated effector memory CD45RA+ cells. This TCR was sampled from a man between 18 and 29 years old in good health. Sequenced: naive CD8+ T cells sorted from blood.

The chain's CDR3 is CASSKSDNEQFF. The CDR3 coding sequence is TGTGCCAGCAGCAAGTCAGACAATGAGCAGTTCTTC. The gene calls are TRBV21-1 and TRBJ2-1; the table's D gene call, TRBD1, was not cross checked with the DNA. TRBV21-1 corresponds to a pseudogene. The CDR3 consists of 12 residues.